The T cell receptor beta chain described here comes from a study of cytomegalovirus exposure and HLA in healthy donors. Notes on this clone: What it recognizes is unknown.

PCR used 60 Vbeta primers and 13 Jbeta primers. Method: immunoSEQ multiplex PCR; TCRdb's copy keeps in-frame clones and lacks some. The sample records under 200,000 clones, roughly 80% being singletons. Study outcomes and limitations: Data from an earlier analysis indicated that most TCR beta V segments were productive either about 87% or about 30% of the time. When analyzed later, a missense DCLRE1C variant was found to be linked to TCR beta V- and J-gene trimming.

This CDR3 spans 12 amino acids. Germline loops: CDR1 SGHNT, CDR2 YYREEE (reference sequence). J lost 8 bases, V lost 7 bases, and 6 bases had no gene match. The sample taken for sequencing was PBMCs. This receptor was taken from a human donor in good health. The chain carries TRBV5-4 and TRBJ2-1; 7 nucleotides align to TRBD2. The CDR3 sequence: CASSGGYHEQFF. The CDR3 DNA follows: TGTGCCAGCTCCGGGGGGTACCATGAGCAGTTCTTC. The full variable domain, with the rest looked up from reference TRBV5-4 and TRBJ2-1, is ETGVTQSPTHLIKTRGQQVTLRCSSQSGHNTVSWYQQALGQGPQFIFQYYREEENGRGNFPPRFSGLQFPNYSSELNVNALELDDSALYLCASSGGYHEQFFGPGTRLTVL.